This T cell receptor beta chain was retrieved from a study of shared clonotypes between healthy human individuals. Study at large: Donor ages ranged 18 to 49 years: a couple of women, a few men.

Turning to this clone: What it recognizes is unknown.

V lost 1 base to trimming and J lost 1 base, with 8 bases between them. Germline CDR1 is SGHKS and CDR2 is YYEKEE (reference sequence). The CDR3 is made up of 14 amino acids. Study results and caveats: Generally, estimated richness proved larger in naive subsets than it did in memory subsets. Generation probabilities of non-shared clonotypes were lower (relative to those shared by all four donors).

Over several immunoSEQ plates, each subset's genomic DNA was distributed in even portions. TCRdb keeps only in-frame clones here, not all; method: immunoSEQ multiplex PCR. Found here are over 850,000 clones, 70% to 80% of them singletons; the top ten hold 0.61%. The V and J genes are TRBV5-5 and TRBJ1-1; D unresolved. The clonotype was recovered from a man between 18 and 29 years old in good health. Some clones in this sample may be carry-over from other donors' samples. The sequenced sample consisted of memory CD4+ T cells from PBMCs. Subset indicated: CD45RA-negative fraction. Written as DNA, the CDR3 is TGTGCCAGCAGCTTGACCTTATCGAACACTGAAGCTTTCTTT. Its translation is CASSLTLSNTEAFF.